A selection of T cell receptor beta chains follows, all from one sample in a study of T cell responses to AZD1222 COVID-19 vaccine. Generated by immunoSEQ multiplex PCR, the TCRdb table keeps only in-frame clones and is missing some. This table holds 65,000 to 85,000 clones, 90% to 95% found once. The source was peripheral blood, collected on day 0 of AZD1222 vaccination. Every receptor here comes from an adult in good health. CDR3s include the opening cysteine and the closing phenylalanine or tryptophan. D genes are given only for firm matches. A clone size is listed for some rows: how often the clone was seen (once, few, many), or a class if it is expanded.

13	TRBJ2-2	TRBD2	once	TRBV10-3	TGTGCCATCAGCGGGGGGGCCGCCGGGGAGCTGTTTTTT	CAISGGAAGELFF
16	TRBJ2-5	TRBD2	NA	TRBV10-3	TGTGCCATCAGTCTTGGACTAGCGGGGGGTCAAGAGACCCAGTACTTC	CAISLGLAGGQETQYF
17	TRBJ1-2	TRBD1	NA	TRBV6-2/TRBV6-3	TGTGCCAGCAGTCCAAACCGACAGGGGATTCTCGACTATGGCTACACCTTC	CASSPNRQGILDYGYTF
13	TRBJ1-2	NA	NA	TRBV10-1	TGCGCCAGCAGTGACAGCCCTAACTATGGCTACACCTTC	CASSDSPNYGYTF
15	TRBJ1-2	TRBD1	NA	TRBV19	TGTGCCAGTAGTCCAACCGGGACAGGGGGCCTTGGCTACACCTTC	CASSPTGTGGLGYTF
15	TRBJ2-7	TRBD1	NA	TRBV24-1	TGTGCCACCAGCTTCGGGACAGGGAGAGCGGACGAGCAGTACTTC	CATSFGTGRADEQYF
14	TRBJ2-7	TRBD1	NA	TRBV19	TGTGCCAGTAGCCGTACAGGGGGTAGCTACGAGCAGTACTTC	CASSRTGGSYEQYF
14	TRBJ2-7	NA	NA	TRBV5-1	TGCGCCAGCAGCTTGAGGCAGGGCTCCTACGAGCAGTACTTC	CASSLRQGSYEQYF
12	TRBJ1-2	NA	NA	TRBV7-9	TGTGCCAGCAGCGAGGGAGACTATGGCTACACCTTC	CASSEGDYGYTF
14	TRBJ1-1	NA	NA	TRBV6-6	TGTGCCAGCACCGAAGGAGGCTTGAACACTGAAGCTTTCTTT	CASTEGGLNTEAFF
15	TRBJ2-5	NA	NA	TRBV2	TGTGCCAGCAGTGAAGCGCCGAGGGGCGGGGAGACCCAGTACTTC	CASSEAPRGGETQYF
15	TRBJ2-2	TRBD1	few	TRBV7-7	TGTGCTAGCAGCTTAACAGGGGGGAACACCGGGGAGCTGTTTTTT	CASSLTGGNTGELFF
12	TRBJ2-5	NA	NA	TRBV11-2	TGTGCCAGCAGCTTAGAAAGAGAGACCCAGTACTTC	CASSLERETQYF